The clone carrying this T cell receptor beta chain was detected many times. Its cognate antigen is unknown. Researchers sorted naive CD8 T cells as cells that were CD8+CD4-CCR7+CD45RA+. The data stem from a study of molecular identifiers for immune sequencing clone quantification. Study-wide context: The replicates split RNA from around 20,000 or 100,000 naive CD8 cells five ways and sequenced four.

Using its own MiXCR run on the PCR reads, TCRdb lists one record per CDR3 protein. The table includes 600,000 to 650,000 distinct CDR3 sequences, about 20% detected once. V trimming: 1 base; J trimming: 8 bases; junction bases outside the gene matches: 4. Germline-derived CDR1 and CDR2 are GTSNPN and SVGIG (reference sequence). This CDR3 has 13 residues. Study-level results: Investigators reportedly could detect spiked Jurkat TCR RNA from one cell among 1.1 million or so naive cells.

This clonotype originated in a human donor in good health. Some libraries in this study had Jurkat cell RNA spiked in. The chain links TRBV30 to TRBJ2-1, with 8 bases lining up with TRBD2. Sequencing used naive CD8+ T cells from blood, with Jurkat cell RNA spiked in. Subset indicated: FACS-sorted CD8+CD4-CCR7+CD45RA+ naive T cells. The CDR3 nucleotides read TGTGCCTGGAGTGCCTCTAGCGGGCATGAGCAGTTCTTC. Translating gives CAWSASSGHEQFF.